This passage covers 2 T cell receptor beta chains from one sample sequenced in a study of cytomegalovirus exposure and HLA in healthy donors. 13 Jbeta primers and 60 Vbeta primers were used for the PCR. Assay used: immunoSEQ multiplex PCR; TCRdb lists only in-frame clones, some missing. This table holds about 190,000 clones, roughly 80% found once. Sequencing used PBMCs. The receptors derive from a woman aged 18 to 35 in good health and CMV-seronegative.

The chain carries TRBV5-4 and TRBJ1-3, with D unresolved. The CDR3 covers 14 residues. In germline, CDR1 is SGHNT, CDR2 YYREEE (reference sequence). V dropped 4 bases and J dropped 2 bases, with 10 bases sitting between them. CDR3 sequence (DNA): TGTGCCAGCAGCGAAGAGGGTACTGGAAACACCATATATTTT. This gives the protein CASSEEGTGNTIYF. Full variable domain (remainder filled in from reference TRBV5-4 and TRBJ1-3): ETGVTQSPTHLIKTRGQQVTLRCSSQSGHNTVSWYQQALGQGPQFIFQYYREEENGRGNFPPRFSGLQFPNYSSELNVNALELDDSALYLCASSEEGTGNTIYFGEGSWLTVV.

The V and J genes are TRBV7-3 and TRBJ2-2, with TRBD1 matching over 7 bases. This CDR3 comprises 16 residues. CDR1 SGHTA and CDR2 FQGTGA come from the germline V gene. V shed 1 base, J shed 5 bases, and the junction held 7 bases outside the gene matches. In DNA form, the CDR3 reads TGTGCCAGCAGCTTAAAACAGGGGTGGGAAACCGGGGAGCTGTTTTTT. As protein: CASSLKQGWETGELFF.